This T cell receptor beta chain was recovered during a study of regulatory T cells in long-lasting Graves disease. The study's findings and limits: Patients whose Graves' disease persisted exhibited lower TCR diversity than those newly diagnosed.

Arm-PCR of CDR3 regions and iRepertoire HTBI primers were used to build TCR beta libraries. Each CDR3 protein is one row after TCRdb ran MiXCR on the multiplex PCR reads. The table records approximately 540,000 distinct CDR3 sequences, around 12% of them present only once. The time point denotes: newly diagnosed GD, antithyroid drugs for less than 3 months. RNA isolated from PBMCs was used to make the TCR library. Turning to this clonotype: The antigen remains undetermined.

This CDR3 is built from 15 residues. With 4 bases removed from V and 5 bases from J, the gap between germline ends came to 20 bases. Germline V gene lookup returns CDR1 SQVTM and CDR2 ANQGSEA. These sequences were also reported in another study, on T cells in Graves' hyperthyroidism and ophthalmopathy.

The rearrangement uses TRBV29-1 and TRBJ2-5, with D possibly TRBD2 on 6 matching bases. Material: peripheral blood mononuclear cells (PBMCs), obtained at new diagnosis, from a patient treated with antithyroid drugs. The receptor's source is a woman aged 30 to 39 with Graves disease. The CDR3 coding sequence is TGCAGCGTTGGCCTTCGGTCGGGGGTATGGGAGACCCAGTACTTC. It codes for CSVGLRSGVWETQYF.